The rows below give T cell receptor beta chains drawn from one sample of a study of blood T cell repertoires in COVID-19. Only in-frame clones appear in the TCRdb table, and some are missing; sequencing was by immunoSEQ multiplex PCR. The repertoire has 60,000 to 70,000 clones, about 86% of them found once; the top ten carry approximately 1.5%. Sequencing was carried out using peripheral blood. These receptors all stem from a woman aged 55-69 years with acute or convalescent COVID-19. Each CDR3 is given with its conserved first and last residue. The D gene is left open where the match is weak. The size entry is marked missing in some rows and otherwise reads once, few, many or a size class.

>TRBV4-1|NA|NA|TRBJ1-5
TGCGCCAGCAGCCAAGCTCCCCGGGGGATTAATAGCAATCAGCCCCAGCATTTT
CASSQAPRGINSNQPQHF
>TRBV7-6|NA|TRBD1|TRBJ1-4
TGTGCCAGCAGCTTAGAGACAGGGAGGTTTGCTAATGAAAAACTGTTTTTT
CASSLETGRFANEKLFF
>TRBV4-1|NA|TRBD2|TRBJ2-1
TGCGCCAGCAGCCAAGTGGTCCGGAGTAGCGGGGCGCACAATGAGCAGTTCTTC
CASSQVVRSSGAHNEQFF
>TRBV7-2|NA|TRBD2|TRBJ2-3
TGTGCCAGCAGCTTGCGCGGGGGGACAGATACGCAGTATTTT
CASSLRGGTDTQYF
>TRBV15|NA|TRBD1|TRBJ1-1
TGTGCCACCAGCTCGGACAGGGGGGGTGCTGAAGCTTTCTTT
CATSSDRGGAEAFF
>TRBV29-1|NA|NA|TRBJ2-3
TGCAGCGTTCATCAAAGAGACATCGGGACACCCACAGATACGCAGTATTTT
CSVHQRDIGTPTDTQYF
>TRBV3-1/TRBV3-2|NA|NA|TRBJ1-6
TGTGCCAGCAGCCACGGGAGCTCCTATAATTCACCCCTCCACTTT
CASSHGSSYNSPLHF
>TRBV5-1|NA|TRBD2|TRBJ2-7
TGCGCCAGCAGCGGCGGGACTAGCGGCTACGAGCAGTACTTC
CASSGGTSGYEQYF
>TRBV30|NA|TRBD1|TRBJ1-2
TGTGCCTGGAGTGCCAGGGGGCTTGGCTACACCTTC
CAWSARGLGYTF
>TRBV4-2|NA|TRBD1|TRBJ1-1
TGTGCCAGCAGCGACAGGGGGAAGGGGAATCCTGAAGCTTTCTTT
CASSDRGKGNPEAFF
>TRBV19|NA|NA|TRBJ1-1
TGTGCCAGTAGCCCTTACCAGACGACTGCGAACACTGAAGCTTTCTTT
CASSPYQTTANTEAFF
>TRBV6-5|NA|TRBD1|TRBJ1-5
TGTGCCAGCAGTTTGGCAGGGGGGTACAATCAGCCCCAGCATTTT
CASSLAGGYNQPQHF
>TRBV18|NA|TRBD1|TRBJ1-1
TGTGCCAGCTCACCGAACCGACAGGGGGCGAGCACTGAAGCTTTCTTT
CASSPNRQGASTEAFF
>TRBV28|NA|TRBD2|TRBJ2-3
TGTGCCAGCAGTCTAAGGACTAGCGGGGGGGCCGAGGATACGCAGTATTTT
CASSLRTSGGAEDTQYF
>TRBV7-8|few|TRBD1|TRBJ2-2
TGTGCCAGCAGCTTTGGGACAGGGACGAACACCGGGGAGCTGTTTTTT
CASSFGTGTNTGELFF
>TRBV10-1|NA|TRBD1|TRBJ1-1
TGCGCCAGCAGCCGGGACAGGGGAAGGAACACTGAAGCTTTCTTT
CASSRDRGRNTEAFF
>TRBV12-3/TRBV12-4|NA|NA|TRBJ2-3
TGTGCCAGCACATCGACTAAAACGCAGTATTTT
CASTSTKTQYF
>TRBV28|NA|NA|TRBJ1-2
TGTGCCAGCAGAACCCCTATGTCCGCTCCTAACTATGGCTACACCTTC
CASRTPMSAPNYGYTF
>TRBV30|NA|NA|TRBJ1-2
TGTGCCTACGGGGAGGCAGACTATGGCTACACCTTC
CAYGEADYGYTF
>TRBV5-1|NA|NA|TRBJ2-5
TGCGCCAGCAGCTCAGGAGAGCGGGCTGAGACCCAGTACTTC
CASSSGERAETQYF
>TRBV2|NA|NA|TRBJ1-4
TGTGCCAGCAGTGAGGGGTGGACAGAGAATAATGAAAAACTGTTTTTT
CASSEGWTENNEKLFF
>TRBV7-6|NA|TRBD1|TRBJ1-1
TGTGCCAGCAGCCCGGGACAGGGAGGCACTGAAGCTTTCTTT
CASSPGQGGTEAFF
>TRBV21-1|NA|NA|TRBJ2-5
TGTGCCAGCAGCAGGGAGCGGGACTTACAAGAGACCCAGTACTTC
CASSRERDLQETQYF
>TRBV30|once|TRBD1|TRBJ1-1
TGTGCCTGGAGGTTCAGGGGGCGAATGAACACTGAAGCTTTCTTT
CAWRFRGRMNTEAFF
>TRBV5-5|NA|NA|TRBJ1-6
TGTGCCAGCAGCTTGGTAACAGATTCACCCCTCCACTTT
CASSLVTDSPLHF
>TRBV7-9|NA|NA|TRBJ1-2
TGTGCCAGCAGCCCGACAACCTCCTATGGCTACACCTTC
CASSPTTSYGYTF
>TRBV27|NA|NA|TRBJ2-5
TGTGCCAGCAGCTCTTCCTTAAGAGGGGAGACCCAGTACTTC
CASSSSLRGETQYF
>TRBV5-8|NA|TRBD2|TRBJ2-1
TGTGCCAGCAGACCCCGCCCCGGGACTAGCGGGGAAAATGAGCAGTTCTTC
CASRPRPGTSGENEQFF
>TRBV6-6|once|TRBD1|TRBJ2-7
TGTGCCAGCAGTCGGGACAGGGGCACCCTAGTGGTGTACGAGCAGTACTTC
CASSRDRGTLVVYEQYF
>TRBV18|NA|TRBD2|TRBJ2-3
TGTGCCAGCTCACCAGGGACTAGCGGGATAGCAGATACGCAGTATTTT
CASSPGTSGIADTQYF
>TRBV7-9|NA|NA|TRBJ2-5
TGTGCCAGCAGCTTAAACTCGGGGGAGACCCAGTACTTC
CASSLNSGETQYF
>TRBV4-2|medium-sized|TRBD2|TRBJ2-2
TGTGCCAGCAGCCAAGGGCTAGCGGGGACGAACACCGGGGAGCTGTTTTTT
CASSQGLAGTNTGELFF
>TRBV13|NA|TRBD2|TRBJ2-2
TGTGCCAGCAGCTCCAGAGGACTAGCGAGAACCAGGGAGCTGTTTTTT
CASSSRGLARTRELFF
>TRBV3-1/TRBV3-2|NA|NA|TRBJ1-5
TGTGCCAGCAGCCAAGCGCCAGGCTATAGCAATCAGCCCCAGCATTTT
CASSQAPGYSNQPQHF
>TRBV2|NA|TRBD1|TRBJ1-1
TGTGCCAACCGACCGCCTGGGACAGGGAAGACTGAAGCTTTCTTT
CANRPPGTGKTEAFF
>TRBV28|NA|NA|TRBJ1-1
TGTGCCAGCATTAACGCGGGAGTGAGGGTGACTGAAGCTTTCTTT
CASINAGVRVTEAFF
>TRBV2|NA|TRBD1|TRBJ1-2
TGTGCCAGCAGGAGAGAACAGGGGAACTATGGCTACACCTTC
CASRREQGNYGYTF
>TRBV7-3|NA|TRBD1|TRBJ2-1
TGTGCCAGCAGCTTAGGACAGGGTATCCCCCTTGACAATGAGCAGTTCTTC
CASSLGQGIPLDNEQFF
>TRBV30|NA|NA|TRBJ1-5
TGTGCCTGGAGTGTAAACAGTTTCAATCAGCCCCAGCATTTT
CAWSVNSFNQPQHF
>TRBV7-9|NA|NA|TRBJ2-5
TGTGCCAGCAGCCCTGACAGTTTCCAAGAGACCCAGTACTTC
CASSPDSFQETQYF
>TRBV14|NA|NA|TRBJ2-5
TGTGCCAGCAAATCTCAGGGGGGAGAGACCCAGTACTTC
CASKSQGGETQYF
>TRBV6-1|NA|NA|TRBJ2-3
TGTGCCAGCAGTGACAGGGCCCGGGGGAGCACAGATACGCAGTATTTT
CASSDRARGSTDTQYF
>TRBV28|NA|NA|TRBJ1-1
TGTGCCAGCGAAGACAGGTACACTGAAGCTTTCTTT
CASEDRYTEAFF
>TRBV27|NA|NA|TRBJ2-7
TGTGCCAGCACCACGCGCGTCCCCGCGCAGTACTTC
CASTTRVPAQYF